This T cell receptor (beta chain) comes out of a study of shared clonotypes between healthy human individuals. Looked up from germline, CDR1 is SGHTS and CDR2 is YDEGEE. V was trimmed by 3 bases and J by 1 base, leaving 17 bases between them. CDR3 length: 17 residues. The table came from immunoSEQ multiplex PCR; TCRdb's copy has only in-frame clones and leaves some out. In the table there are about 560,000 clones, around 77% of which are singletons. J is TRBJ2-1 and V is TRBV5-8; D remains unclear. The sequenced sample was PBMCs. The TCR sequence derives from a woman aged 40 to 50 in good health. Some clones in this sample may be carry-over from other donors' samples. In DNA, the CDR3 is TGTGCCAGCAGCTCTTACTTTCTGCTGGCTTCCTACAATGAGCAGTTCTTC. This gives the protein CASSSYFLLASYNEQFF.